A selection of T cell receptor beta chains follows, all from one sample in a study of low-dose radiotherapy and immunotherapy resistance in tumors. TCRdb reprocessed the reads with MiXCR, giving one entry per CDR3 protein. The sample has about 84,000 distinct CDR3 sequences; 17% are singletons. Specimen: PBMCs, collected after low-dose radiotherapy plus immunotherapy. Receptors were obtained from a male donor with prostate cancer. CDR3s include the opening cysteine and the closing phenylalanine or tryptophan. The order of the fields is D gene, V gene, clone size, J gene, CDR3 protein, CDR3 DNA. D genes are given only for firm matches. Clone size is shown for a subset of rows, as once, few, many or a class of expanded clone.

D: TRBD2
V: TRBV29-1
size: many
J: TRBJ2-1
CDR3: CSVGGLGLAGVRNEQFF
DNA: TGCAGCGTTGGTGGTCTGGGACTAGCGGGAGTTCGGAATGAGCAGTTCTTC

D: NA
V: TRBV7-2
size: many
J: TRBJ1-5
CDR3: CASSPIWTVRNQPQHF
DNA: TGTGCCAGCAGCCCCATTTGGACAGTAAGGAATCAGCCCCAGCATTTT

D: TRBD2
V: TRBV28
size: many
J: TRBJ2-3
CDR3: CASSQGRGVGKNPPDTQYF
DNA: TGTGCCAGCAGCCAGGGACGGGGGGTAGGAAAGAACCCACCAGATACGCAGTATTTT

D: NA
V: TRBV20-1
size: many
J: TRBJ1-5
CDR3: CSARDVNQPQHF
DNA: TGCAGTGCTAGGGACGTGAATCAGCCCCAGCATTTT

D: NA
V: TRBV28
size: many
J: TRBJ2-1
CDR3: CASSLRHPSNNEQFF
DNA: TGTGCCAGCAGTTTAAGACATCCTTCGAACAATGAGCAGTTCTTC

D: NA
V: TRBV6-6
size: many
J: TRBJ2-7
CDR3: CASSYSWYEQYF
DNA: TGTGCCAGCAGTTACTCGTGGTACGAGCAGTACTTC

D: NA
V: TRBV6-5
size: NA
J: TRBJ2-6
CDR3: CASTRVGGTGANVLTF
DNA: TGTGCCAGCACCCGAGTAGGGGGAACCGGGGCCAACGTCCTGACTTTC

D: TRBD1
V: TRBV20-1
size: many
J: TRBJ2-7
CDR3: CSARPTGVGLGF
DNA: TGCAGTGCTAGACCAACAGGGGTAGGCTTGGGGTTC

D: NA
V: TRBV27
size: NA
J: TRBJ1-1
CDR3: CASRTPPNTEAFF
DNA: TGTGCCAGCCGGACACCTCCGAACACTGAAGCTTTCTTT

D: TRBD1
V: TRBV18
size: NA
J: TRBJ2-1
CDR3: CASSPPNRGRHEQFF
DNA: TGTGCCAGCTCACCACCTAACAGGGGGAGGCATGAGCAGTTCTTC

D: TRBD1
V: TRBV14
size: many
J: TRBJ2-4
CDR3: CASSPTGPKNIQYF
DNA: TGTGCCAGCAGCCCGACAGGGCCTAAAAACATTCAGTACTTC

D: NA
V: TRBV4-1
size: many
J: TRBJ1-1
CDR3: CASSLREEGGSKAFF
DNA: TGCGCCAGCAGCCTCCGGGAGGAGGGGGGAAGTAAAGCTTTCTTT

D: TRBD1
V: TRBV29-1
size: many
J: TRBJ1-2
CDR3: CSVGGQHGYTF
DNA: TGCAGCGTGGGGGGACAGCATGGCTACACCTTC

D: TRBD2
V: TRBV7-2
size: many
J: TRBJ2-5
CDR3: CASSLVAGAQETQYF
DNA: TGTGCCAGCAGCTTAGTAGCGGGAGCCCAAGAGACCCAGTACTTC

D: NA
V: TRBV7-6
size: many
J: TRBJ2-7
CDR3: CASSPALGVVYEQYF
DNA: TGTGCCAGCAGCCCCGCCCTCGGGGTAGTTTACGAGCAGTACTTC

D: TRBD1
V: TRBV12-3/TRBV12-4
size: many
J: TRBJ2-7
CDR3: CASSLTGRGPEQYF
DNA: TGTGCCAGCAGTTTAACTGGCAGGGGGCCCGAGCAGTACTTC

D: TRBD2
V: TRBV7-9
size: many
J: TRBJ2-5
CDR3: CASSLYYDTSGKETQYF
DNA: TGTGCCAGCAGCTTATACTACGACACCAGCGGGAAAGAGACCCAGTACTTC

D: TRBD2
V: TRBV6-2/TRBV6-3
size: many
J: TRBJ2-1
CDR3: CASKLGLERGNEQFF
DNA: TGTGCCAGCAAGCTCGGACTAGAGAGAGGGAATGAGCAGTTCTTC

D: NA
V: TRBV14
size: many
J: TRBJ2-5
CDR3: CASSQEGYAKVETQYF
DNA: TGTGCCAGCAGCCAAGAGGGCTACGCAAAAGTAGAGACCCAGTACTTC

D: TRBD1
V: TRBV28
size: many
J: TRBJ1-5
CDR3: CASSPRTGGVQPQHF
DNA: TGTGCCAGCAGTCCACGGACAGGGGGAGTTCAGCCCCAGCATTTT

D: TRBD1
V: TRBV18
size: many
J: TRBJ2-7
CDR3: CASSPPGQGPHEQYF
DNA: TGTGCCAGCTCACCACCAGGACAGGGACCCCACGAGCAGTACTTC

D: NA
V: TRBV28
size: many
J: TRBJ1-2
CDR3: CASSQYGYTF
DNA: TGTGCCAGCAGTCAGTATGGCTACACCTTC